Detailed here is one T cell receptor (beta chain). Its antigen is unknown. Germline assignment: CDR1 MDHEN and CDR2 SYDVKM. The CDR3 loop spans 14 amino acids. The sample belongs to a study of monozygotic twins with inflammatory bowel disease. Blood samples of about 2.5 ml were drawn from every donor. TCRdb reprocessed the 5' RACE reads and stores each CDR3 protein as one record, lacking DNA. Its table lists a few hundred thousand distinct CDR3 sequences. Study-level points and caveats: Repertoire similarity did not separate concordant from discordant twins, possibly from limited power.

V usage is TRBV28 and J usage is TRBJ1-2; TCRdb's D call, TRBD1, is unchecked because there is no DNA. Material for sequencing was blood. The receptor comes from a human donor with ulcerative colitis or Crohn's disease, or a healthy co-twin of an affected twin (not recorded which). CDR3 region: CASSDRSMGYGYTF.